The T cell receptor beta chain described here comes from a study of cytomegalovirus exposure and HLA in healthy donors. Findings of the study overall: It was reported that TCR beta sequences correctly inferred the HLA-A and HLA-B alleles for most subjects. A further, later analysis showed that HLA-associated TCR beta chains (compared with equally common others) were more clonally expanded. A later analysis reportedly found that, within productive TCRs, an Asian-associated ancestry cluster had fewer N-insertions than the mean observed across the approximately 660 donors.

PCR employed 60 Vbeta and 13 Jbeta primers. In the authors' methods: Later work found around 85 million unique TCR beta chains, with about 10 million shared. The repertoire was sequenced with immunoSEQ multiplex PCR; TCRdb's copy has only in-frame clones and lacks some. The V and J calls and clone size were taken over from that table, and D and trimming were inferred from the DNA. The table includes 100,000 to 150,000 clones, 83% detected once. In the case of this clone: Its antigen remains unknown.

The CDR3 sequence is 16 residues long. With V trimmed by 1 base and J by 8 bases, 12 bases remained unmatched. CDR1 and CDR2 from the germline V gene are MDHEN and SYDVKM. The material sequenced was PBMCs. The origin of this receptor is a young man in good health and CMV-seropositive. The chain recombines TRBV28 with TRBJ1-2, with TRBD1 matching over 8 bases. CDR3: CASSLSPGQGREGYTF. The CDR3 nucleotides are TGTGCCAGCAGTTTATCCCCCGGACAGGGAAGAGAAGGCTACACCTTC.